The sequence of this TCR beta chain was determined in a study of T cell repertoires in cytomegalovirus infection (dated by TCRdb to the late 2010s). Context from the whole study: Alongside well-studied HLA-B-restricted epitopes, the peptide stimulations were aimed at recently identified HLA-C-restricted CMV epitopes, whose presentation resists viral immunomodulation. Donor HLA type was relevant to the analysis, as public TCR beta signatures indicated carriage of CMV infection together with the matching HLA type.

About this clonotype: This receptor's antigen is unknown. No quality values exist for individual bases; no much larger clone is one base distant.

The treatment or condition label on this specimen signifies: in vitro stimulation with specific CMV peptide epitopes to enrich CMV-specific T cells. The germline V gene specifies SGHAT as CDR1 and FQNNGV as CDR2. V was cut back by 5 bases and J by 4 bases, leaving a gap of 9 bases between them. The CDR3 holds 13 amino acids from the cysteine to the phenylalanine. The entry retains the CDR3 DNA only, 39 bases that are in frame from base 1. The reads were generated on an Illumina HiSeq 1500. TCRdb trimmed public reads at Q25 via fastp, called clones via MiXCR and kept in-frame beta chains. Every distinct CDR3 protein forms one entry, paired with its most common genes and DNA. The sample records approximately 500,000 distinct CDR3 sequences, roughly a third of which are singletons. The ten largest account for 15% to 20% of the sample. General findings and caveats noted by the study authors: The ex vivo response was dominated by HLA-C-restricted CMV-specific TCR beta clonotypes, which also provided the single most frequent clonotype in two of eight donors. In both this cohort and an independent roughly 350-donor cohort, the cumulative frequency of public TCR beta family members distinguished carriers of CMV infection plus the relevant HLA type.

The V gene is TRBV11-2 and the J gene is TRBJ1-3; 5 matching bases give a weak D call of TRBD1. The origin of this receptor is a human donor in good health (CMV status not recorded). Some clones in this sample may be carry-over from other donors' samples. The specimen was cultured PBMCs, collected from culture after CMV antigen stimulation. The DNA is as follows: TGTGCCAGCAGCGACGGACAAGGAAACACCATATATTTT. Its coded protein is CASSDGQGNTIYF. Full variable domain (CDR3 extended with the reference TRBV11-2 and TRBJ1-3 proteins): EAGVAQSPRYKIIEKRQSVAFWCNPISGHATLYWYQQILGQGPKLLIQFQNNGVVDDSQLPKDRFSAERLKGVDSTLKIQPAKLEDSAVYLCASSDGQGNTIYFGEGSWLTVV.